This T cell receptor (beta chain) was identified in a study of T cell repertoires in cytomegalovirus infection. Study as a whole: Public TCR beta signatures were indicative of both CMV infection and a matching HLA type.

A single record per CDR3 protein comes from TCRdb applying MiXCR to the reads. The sample lists approximately 180,000 distinct CDR3 sequences; about 15% were seen once. Trimming took 2 bases from V and 9 from J; bases not matched to a gene: 1. This CDR3 has 12 residues. Germline V CDR1 and CDR2: MNHGY, SVAAGI. Concerning this clonotype itself: Its antigen is not identified.

Study observations and caveats: HLA-C-restricted CMV clonotypes gave the most frequent clonotype in two of eight donors.

This clonotype originated in a human donor in good health (CMV status not recorded). Some clones in this sample may be carry-over from other donors' samples. Sequencing was carried out using CD8+ T cells from PBMCs. The genes are TRBV6-9 and TRBJ1-1, with TRBD1 matching 9 bases. The CDR3: CASSYGTGKAFF. In DNA form, the CDR3 reads TGTGCCAGCAGTTATGGGACAGGGAAAGCTTTCTTT.